This T cell receptor (beta chain) was recorded in a study of lymphopenia after photon versus proton radiotherapy. Study findings and constraints: Under photons, naive T cells and diversity fell while effector/memory populations rose. After the lymphocyte nadir, photon-treated repertoires showed oligoclonal expansion, especially of CD8+ Temra cells. Better survival with proton therapy was suggested as possible, not demonstrated.

Note on this clone: Its matching antigen is unknown.

Data came from immunoSEQ multiplex PCR; TCRdb stores just in-frame clones and leaves some out. The sample has 25,000 to 30,000 clones, approximately 85% seen once. Germline values: CDR1 SEHNR, CDR2 FQNEAQ (reference sequence). This CDR3 spans 17 amino acids. V lost 1 base, J lost 7 bases, and 12 bases stayed unmatched. The V and J genes are TRBV7-9 and TRBJ2-5, with 10 bases fitting TRBD2. The sequenced sample was peripheral blood, obtained from a patient treated with photon-based radiotherapy. The clonotype comes from a young man with gastric cancer. CDR3 region: CASSLDPLAGVDGTQYF. CDR3 nucleotide sequence: TGTGCCAGCAGCTTAGATCCCCTAGCGGGAGTTGATGGGACCCAGTACTTC.